The entry below gives a single T cell receptor beta chain sequence along with its context. Its target is not known. Germline CDR1 is SQVTM and CDR2 is ANQGSEA. Losses at the gene ends were 5 bases for V and 6 bases for J; bases not matched to a gene: 6. The CDR3 contains 12 residues. This sample stems from a study of human versus mouse CDR3 diversity and MHC coevolution. Study conclusions and caveats: Most of the three human donors had the lowest clonal inequality. On average, humans showed more CDR3 deletions and insertions than mice.

The repertoire was sequenced with immunoSEQ multiplex PCR; TCRdb's copy has only in-frame clones and lacks some. The table has tens of thousands of clones, around 93% seen once. Specimen: naive CD4+ T cells from blood. The subset: CD45RO-negative CD62L-positive naive CD4 T cells. This clonotype originated in a person aged 30 to 70 in good health. The chain combines TRBV29-1 with TRBJ1-1; 7 bases align to TRBD1. CDR3 protein: CSVTGVEAEAFF. The CDR3 DNA reads TGCAGCGTTACAGGGGTAGAGGCTGAAGCTTTCTTT.